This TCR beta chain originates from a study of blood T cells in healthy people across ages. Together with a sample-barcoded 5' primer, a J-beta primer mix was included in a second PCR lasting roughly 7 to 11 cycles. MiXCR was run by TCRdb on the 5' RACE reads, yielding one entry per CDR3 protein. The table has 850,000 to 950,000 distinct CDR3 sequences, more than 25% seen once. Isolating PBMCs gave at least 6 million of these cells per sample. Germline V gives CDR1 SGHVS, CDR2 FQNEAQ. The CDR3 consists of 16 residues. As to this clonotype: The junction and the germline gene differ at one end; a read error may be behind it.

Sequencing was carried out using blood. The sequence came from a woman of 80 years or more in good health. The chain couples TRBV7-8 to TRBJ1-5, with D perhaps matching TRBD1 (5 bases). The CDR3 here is CVSSQALQGHNQPQHF. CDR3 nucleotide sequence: TGTGTCAGCAGCCAAGCCCTCCAGGGCCACAATCAGCCCCAGCATTTT.